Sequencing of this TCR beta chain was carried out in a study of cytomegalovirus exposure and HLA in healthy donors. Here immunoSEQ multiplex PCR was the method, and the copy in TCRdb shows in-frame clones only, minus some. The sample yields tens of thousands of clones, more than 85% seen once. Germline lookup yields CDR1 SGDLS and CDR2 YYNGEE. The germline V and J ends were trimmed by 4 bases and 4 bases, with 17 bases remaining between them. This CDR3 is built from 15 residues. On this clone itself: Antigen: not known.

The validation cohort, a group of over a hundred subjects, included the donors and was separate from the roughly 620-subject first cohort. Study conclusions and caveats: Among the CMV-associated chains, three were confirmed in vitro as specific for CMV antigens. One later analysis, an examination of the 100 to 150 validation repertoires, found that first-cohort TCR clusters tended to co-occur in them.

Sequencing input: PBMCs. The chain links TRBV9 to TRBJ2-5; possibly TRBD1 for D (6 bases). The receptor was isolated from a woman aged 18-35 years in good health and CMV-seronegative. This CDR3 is CASSPMDSDRETQYF. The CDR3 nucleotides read TGTGCCAGCAGCCCCATGGACAGCGACCGAGAGACCCAGTACTTC.